This T cell receptor (beta chain) was captured by sequencing in a study of cytomegalovirus exposure and HLA in healthy donors. Looking at the study overall: The platform used for the roughly 120 validation repertoires matched that of the roughly 670 first-cohort repertoires, a later analysis reported.

Study findings and constraints: In vitro confirmation showed three CMV-associated chains to be CMV antigen specific. Reports credit the classifier with highly specific, highly sensitive diagnosis of cytomegalovirus status.

CDR3 length equals 13 residues. Germline values: CDR1 SGHRS, CDR2 YFSETQ. V lost 3 bases to trimming and J lost 3 bases, with 8 bases between them. Separate from the approximately 700-subject first cohort was the 120-subject validation cohort, to which the donors belonged. A note on this clone: Its cognate antigen is unknown.

Only in-frame clones appear in the TCRdb table, and some are missing; sequencing was by immunoSEQ multiplex PCR. Of 120,000 to 150,000 clones in the sample, about 88% were seen once. The TCR comes from a woman under 30 in good health and CMV-seropositive. Material for sequencing was PBMCs. The gene calls are TRBV5-1 and TRBJ2-3, with a possible D match to TRBD2 (5 bases). CDR3: CASSSGSTDTQYF. For the CDR3, the DNA is TGCGCCAGCAGCTCGGGGTCTACAGATACGCAGTATTTT.